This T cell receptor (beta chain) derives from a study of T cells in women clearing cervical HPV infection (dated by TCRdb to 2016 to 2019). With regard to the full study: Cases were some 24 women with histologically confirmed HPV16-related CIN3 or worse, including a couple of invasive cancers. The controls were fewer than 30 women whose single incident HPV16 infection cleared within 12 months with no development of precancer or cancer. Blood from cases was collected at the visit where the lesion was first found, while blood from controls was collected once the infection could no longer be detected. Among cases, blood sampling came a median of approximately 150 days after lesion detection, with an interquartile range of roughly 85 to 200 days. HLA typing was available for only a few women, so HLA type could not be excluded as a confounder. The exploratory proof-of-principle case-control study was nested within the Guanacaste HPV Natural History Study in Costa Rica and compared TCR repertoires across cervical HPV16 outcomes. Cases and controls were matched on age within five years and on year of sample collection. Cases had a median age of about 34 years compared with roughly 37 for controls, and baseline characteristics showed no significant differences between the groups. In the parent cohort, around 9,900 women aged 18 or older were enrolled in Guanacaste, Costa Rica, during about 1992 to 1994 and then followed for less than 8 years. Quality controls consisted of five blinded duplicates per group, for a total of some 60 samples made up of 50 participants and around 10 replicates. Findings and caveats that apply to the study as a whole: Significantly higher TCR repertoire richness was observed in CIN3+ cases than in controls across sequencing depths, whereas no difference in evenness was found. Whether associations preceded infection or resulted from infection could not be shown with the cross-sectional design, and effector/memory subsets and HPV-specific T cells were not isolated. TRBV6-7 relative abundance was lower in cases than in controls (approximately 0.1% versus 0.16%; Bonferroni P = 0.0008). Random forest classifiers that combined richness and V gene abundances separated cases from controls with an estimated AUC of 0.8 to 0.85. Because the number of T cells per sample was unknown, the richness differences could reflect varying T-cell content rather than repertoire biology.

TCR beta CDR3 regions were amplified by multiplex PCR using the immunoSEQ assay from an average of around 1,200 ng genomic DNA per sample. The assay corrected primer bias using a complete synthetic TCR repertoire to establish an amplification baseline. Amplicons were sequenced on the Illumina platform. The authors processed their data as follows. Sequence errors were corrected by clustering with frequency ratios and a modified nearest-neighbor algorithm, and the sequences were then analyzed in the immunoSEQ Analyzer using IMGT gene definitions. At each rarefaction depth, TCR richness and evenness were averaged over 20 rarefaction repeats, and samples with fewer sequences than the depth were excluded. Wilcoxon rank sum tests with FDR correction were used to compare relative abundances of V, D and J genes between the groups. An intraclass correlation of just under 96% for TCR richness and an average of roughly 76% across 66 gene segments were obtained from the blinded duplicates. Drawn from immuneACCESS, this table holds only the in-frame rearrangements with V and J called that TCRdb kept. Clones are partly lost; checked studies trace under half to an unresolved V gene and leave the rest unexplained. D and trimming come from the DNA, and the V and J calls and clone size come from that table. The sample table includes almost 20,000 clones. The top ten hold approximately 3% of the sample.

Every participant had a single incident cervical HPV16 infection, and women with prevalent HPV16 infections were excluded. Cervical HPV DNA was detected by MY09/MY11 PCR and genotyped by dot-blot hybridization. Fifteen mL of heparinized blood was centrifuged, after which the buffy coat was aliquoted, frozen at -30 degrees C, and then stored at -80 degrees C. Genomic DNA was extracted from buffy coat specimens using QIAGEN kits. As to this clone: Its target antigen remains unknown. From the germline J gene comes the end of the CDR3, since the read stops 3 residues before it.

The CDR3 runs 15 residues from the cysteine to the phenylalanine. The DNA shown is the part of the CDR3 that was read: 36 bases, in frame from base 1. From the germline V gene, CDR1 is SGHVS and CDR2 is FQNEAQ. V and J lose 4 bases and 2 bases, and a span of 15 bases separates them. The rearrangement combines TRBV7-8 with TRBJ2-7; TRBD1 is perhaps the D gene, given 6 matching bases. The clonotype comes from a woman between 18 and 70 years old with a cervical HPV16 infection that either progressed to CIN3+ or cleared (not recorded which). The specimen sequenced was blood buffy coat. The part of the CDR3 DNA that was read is TGTGCCAGCAGCTCCGCCTACGGGACACCCTACGAG. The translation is CASSSAYGTPYE. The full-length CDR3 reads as CASSSAYGTPYEQYF.